This T cell receptor (beta chain) was identified during a study of Ad26.COV2.S vaccination and SARS-CoV-2 variants. For the study at large: Donor was in the COV1001 Ad26.COV2.S trial arm. Notes on the study in general: Spike-specific TCR breadth was greater after Ad26.COV2.S than placebo.

A note on this clone: Its specificity is not known.

Treatment of the sample: over 15 received Ad26.COV2.S at low or high dose, single or two shots; 5 received placebo; per-sample allocation not given. Sampling occurred on day 63 after the first vaccine or placebo injection. The sample came from a Boston adult aged 18-55 years. Germline V CDR1 and CDR2: SEHNR, FQNEAQ (reference sequence). The CDR3 consists of 14 residues. Between the trimmed V and J ends, which lost 2 bases and 3 bases, there was a span of 10 bases. The assay was immunoSEQ multiplex PCR, and TCRdb's table has in-frame clones only and misses some. This sample yields about 410,000 clones, of which around nine tenths are seen a single time; 1.9% belongs to the top ten.

This specimen consisted of peripheral blood, obtained in a trial of Ad26.COV2.S vaccine versus placebo. This clonotype was sampled from a person between 18 and 65 years old who received the Ad26.COV2.S COVID-19 vaccine or a placebo. The V and J genes are TRBV7-9 and TRBJ1-1; TRBD1 might be the D (5 bases). In nucleotides, the CDR3 is TGTGCCAGCAGCTTAAGTGGGGGGTACACTGAAGCTTTCTTT. Translated, it gives CASSLSGGYTEAFF.